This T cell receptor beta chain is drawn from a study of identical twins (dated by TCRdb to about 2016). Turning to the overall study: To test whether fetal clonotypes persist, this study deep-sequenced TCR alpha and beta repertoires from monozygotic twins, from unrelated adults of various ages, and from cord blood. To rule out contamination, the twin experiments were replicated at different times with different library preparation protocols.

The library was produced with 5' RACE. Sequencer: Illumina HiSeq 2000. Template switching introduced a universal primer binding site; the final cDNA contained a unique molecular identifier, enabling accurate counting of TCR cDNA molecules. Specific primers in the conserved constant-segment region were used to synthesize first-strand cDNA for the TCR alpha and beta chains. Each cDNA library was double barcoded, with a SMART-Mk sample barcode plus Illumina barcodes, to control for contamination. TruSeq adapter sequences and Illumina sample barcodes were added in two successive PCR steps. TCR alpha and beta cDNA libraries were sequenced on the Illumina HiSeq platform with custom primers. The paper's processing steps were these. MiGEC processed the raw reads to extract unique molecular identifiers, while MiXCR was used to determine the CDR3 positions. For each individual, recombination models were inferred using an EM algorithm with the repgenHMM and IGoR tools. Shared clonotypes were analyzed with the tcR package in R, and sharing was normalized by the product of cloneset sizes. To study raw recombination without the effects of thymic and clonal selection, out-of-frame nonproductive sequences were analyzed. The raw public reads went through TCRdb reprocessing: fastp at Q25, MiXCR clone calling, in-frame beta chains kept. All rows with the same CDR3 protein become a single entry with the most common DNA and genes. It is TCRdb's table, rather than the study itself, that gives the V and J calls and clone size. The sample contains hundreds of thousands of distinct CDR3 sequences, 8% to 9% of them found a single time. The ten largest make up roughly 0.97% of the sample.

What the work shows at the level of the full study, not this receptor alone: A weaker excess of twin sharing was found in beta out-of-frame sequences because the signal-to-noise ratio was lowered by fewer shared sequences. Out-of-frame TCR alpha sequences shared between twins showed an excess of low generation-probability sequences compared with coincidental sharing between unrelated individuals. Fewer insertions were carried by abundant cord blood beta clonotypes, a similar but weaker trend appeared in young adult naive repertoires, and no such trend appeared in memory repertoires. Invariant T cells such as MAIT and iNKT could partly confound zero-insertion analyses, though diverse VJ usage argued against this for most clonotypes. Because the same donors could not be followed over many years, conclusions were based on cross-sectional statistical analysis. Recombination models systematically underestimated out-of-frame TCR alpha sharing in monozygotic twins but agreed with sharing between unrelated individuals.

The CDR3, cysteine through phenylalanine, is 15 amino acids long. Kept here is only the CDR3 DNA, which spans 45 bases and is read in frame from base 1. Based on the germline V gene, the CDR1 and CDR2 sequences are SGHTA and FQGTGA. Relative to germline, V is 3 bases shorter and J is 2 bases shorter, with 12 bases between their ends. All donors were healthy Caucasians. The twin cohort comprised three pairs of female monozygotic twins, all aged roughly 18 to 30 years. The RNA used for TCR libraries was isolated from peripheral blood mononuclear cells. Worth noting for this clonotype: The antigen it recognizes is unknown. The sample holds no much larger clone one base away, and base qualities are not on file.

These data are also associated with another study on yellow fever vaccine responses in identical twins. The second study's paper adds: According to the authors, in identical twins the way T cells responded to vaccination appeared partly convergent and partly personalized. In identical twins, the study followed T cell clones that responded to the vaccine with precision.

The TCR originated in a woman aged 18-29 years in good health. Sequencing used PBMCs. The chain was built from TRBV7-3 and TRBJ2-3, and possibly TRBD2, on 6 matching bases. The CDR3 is CASSFYGGYTDTQYF. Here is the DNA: TGTGCCAGCAGCTTCTACGGGGGATACACAGATACGCAGTATTTT.